Given below is one T cell receptor beta chain in context. In the original workflow: Estimates of nucleated cell counts were drawn from the amplification of reference gene primers. The assay was immunoSEQ multiplex PCR, and TCRdb's table has in-frame clones only and misses some. The V and J calls and clone size are taken from that table; D and trimming were inferred from the DNA. The table includes 200,000 to 300,000 clones, around nine tenths detected once. Germline CDR1 reads SGHTA; CDR2 reads FQGNSA. Trimming pared 2 bases from V and 3 bases from J, leaving 8 bases between. The CDR3 is 13 residues long. The data were taken from a study of blood T cell repertoires in COVID-19.

The sequence was obtained from a woman in her sixties who had recovered from COVID-19. The sequenced material came from peripheral blood. The V and J genes are TRBV7-2 and TRBJ2-7, with TRBD1 as a possible D gene (6 bases). As DNA, the CDR3 is TGTGCCAGCAGCTTAACAGGGAACTACGAGCAGTACTTC. It encodes CASSLTGNYEQYF.